The clone carrying this T cell receptor (beta chain) has only one observation. This sample was included in a study of T cell responses to AZD1222 COVID-19 vaccine. The method was immunoSEQ multiplex PCR; TCRdb's version includes in-frame clones alone and lacks a portion of them. Of under 150,000 clones in the sample, more than 85% are singletons; the top ten hold roughly 2%. Germline assignment: CDR1 SEHNR and CDR2 FQNEAQ (reference sequence). This CDR3 spans 13 amino acids. V was pared by 5 bases and J by 2 bases, with 9 bases between. Sample: peripheral blood, taken 28 days after the second AZD1222 dose. The chain employs TRBV7-9 and TRBJ1-2; D may be TRBD1 (6 bases). The sequence was collected from an adult who received the AZD1222 COVID-19 vaccine. CDR3 amino acids: CASSHGQNYGYTF. CDR3 sequence (DNA): TGTGCCAGCAGCCATGGACAGAACTATGGCTACACCTTC.